The clone carrying this TCR beta chain was seen at least ten times. This sample was taken from a study of spatial heterogeneity in lung cancer. Looking at the study overall: Sequences of the beta chain were consistently detected in greater numbers than alpha-chain sequences. Each unique TCR and UMI combination was seen more than ten times on average in raw reads.

Each CDR3 protein is one row after TCRdb ran MiXCR on the 5' RACE reads. The repertoire holds roughly 48,000 distinct CDR3 sequences, with roughly 5% as singletons. Time point denoted: sample taken at primary tumor resection. Frozen PBMC, nontumor lung or tumor provided whole RNA, which was sequenced unsorted. A total of approximately 77 untreated early-stage non-small cell lung cancer patients served as donors. The CDR3 totals 15 residues. V dropped 0 bases and J dropped 1 base, with 10 bases sitting between them. Germline CDR1 reads DFQATT; CDR2 reads SNEGSKA (reference sequence). The sample consisted of PBMCs, taken at surgery. This receptor was taken from a male donor with early-stage non-small cell lung cancer. The rearrangement links TRBV20-1 to TRBJ2-1; D remains unclear. For the CDR3, the DNA is TGCAGTGCTAGAGACATCCAAGGGTCCTACAATGAGCAGTTCTTC. Amino acids: CSARDIQGSYNEQFF.